This entry is about one T cell receptor beta chain. Produced via immunoSEQ multiplex PCR; TCRdb's table is partial and in-frame only. The sample has 310,000 or so clones; about nine tenths are singletons. The record originates from a study of blood T cell repertoires in COVID-19. V shed 7 bases and J 3 bases; nucleotides not matched to a gene: 8. The CDR3 totals 14 residues. Germline CDR1 MDHEN, CDR2 SYDVKM. The sample comprised PBMCs or T cells enriched from blood (not recorded which). The TCR was taken from a middle-aged woman who had recovered from COVID-19. The chain combines TRBV28 with TRBJ2-7; 8 bases map to TRBD2. CDR3 amino acids: CASTPSGGFYEQYF. The DNA of the CDR3 is TGTGCCAGCACCCCCAGCGGGGGTTTCTACGAGCAGTACTTC.